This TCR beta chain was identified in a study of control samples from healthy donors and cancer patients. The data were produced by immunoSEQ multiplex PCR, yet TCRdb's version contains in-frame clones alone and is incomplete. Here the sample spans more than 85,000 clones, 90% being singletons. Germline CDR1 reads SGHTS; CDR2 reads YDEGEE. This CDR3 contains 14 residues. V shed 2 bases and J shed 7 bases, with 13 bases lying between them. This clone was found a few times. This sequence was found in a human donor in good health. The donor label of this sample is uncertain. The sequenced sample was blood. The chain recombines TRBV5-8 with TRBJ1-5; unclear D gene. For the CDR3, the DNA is TGTGCCAGCAGCTTTCGTCTAGTTGGGCAGCCCCAGCATTTT. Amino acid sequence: CASSFRLVGQPQHF.